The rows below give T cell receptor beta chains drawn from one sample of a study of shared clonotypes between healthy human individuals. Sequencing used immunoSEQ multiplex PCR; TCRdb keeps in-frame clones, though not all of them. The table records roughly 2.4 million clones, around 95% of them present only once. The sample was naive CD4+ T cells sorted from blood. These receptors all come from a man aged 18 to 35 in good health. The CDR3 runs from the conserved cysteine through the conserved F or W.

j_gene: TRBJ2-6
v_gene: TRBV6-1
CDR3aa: CASSAGAKSGANVLTF

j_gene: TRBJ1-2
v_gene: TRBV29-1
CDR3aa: CSVGFGQTNYGYTF

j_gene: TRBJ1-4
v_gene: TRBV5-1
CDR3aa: CASSLTPGETNEKLFF

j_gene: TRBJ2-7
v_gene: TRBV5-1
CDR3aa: CASSMYRGSSAYEQYF

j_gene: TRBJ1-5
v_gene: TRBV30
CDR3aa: CAWSVQGTLGPQHF

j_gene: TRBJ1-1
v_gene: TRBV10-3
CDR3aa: CAISHGQGVTEAFF

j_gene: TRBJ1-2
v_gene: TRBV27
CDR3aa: CASKGIYGYTF

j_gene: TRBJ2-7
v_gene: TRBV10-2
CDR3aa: CASSEFSGDYEQYF

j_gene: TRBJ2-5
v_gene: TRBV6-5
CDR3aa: CASSRTFMETQYF

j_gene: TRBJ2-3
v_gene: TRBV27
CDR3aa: CASSLLRDYTDTQYF

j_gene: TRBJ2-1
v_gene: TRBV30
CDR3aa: CAWSGGRLDEQFF

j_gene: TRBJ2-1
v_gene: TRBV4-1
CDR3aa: CASSQVLPGLVGEQFF

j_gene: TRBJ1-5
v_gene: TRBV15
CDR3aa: CATSPRLGGGRNQPQHF

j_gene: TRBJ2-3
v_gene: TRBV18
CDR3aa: CASSPPRLGLAGSTQYF

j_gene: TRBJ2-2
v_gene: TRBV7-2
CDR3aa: CASSLRSPEVTNTGELFF

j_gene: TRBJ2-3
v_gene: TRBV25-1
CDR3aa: CATGEWGGSTDTQYF

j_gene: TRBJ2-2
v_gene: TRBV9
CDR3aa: CASSVSSSGTGGPGELFF

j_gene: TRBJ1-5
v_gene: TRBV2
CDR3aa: CASSGTDNSNQPQHF

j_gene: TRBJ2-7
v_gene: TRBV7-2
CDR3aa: CASSQTGSIYEQYF

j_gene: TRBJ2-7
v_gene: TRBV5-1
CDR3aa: CASSPSGVAGFEVEQYF

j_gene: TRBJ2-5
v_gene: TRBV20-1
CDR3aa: CSAILQETQYF

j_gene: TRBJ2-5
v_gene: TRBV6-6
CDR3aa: CASSYPGIETQYF

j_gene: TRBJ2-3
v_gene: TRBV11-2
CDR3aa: CASSPRGAGPDTQYF

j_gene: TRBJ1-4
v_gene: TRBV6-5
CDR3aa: CASQGRTNEKLFF

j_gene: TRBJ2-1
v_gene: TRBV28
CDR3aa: CATGGASYNEQFF